This paragraph covers one T cell receptor (beta chain) sequence. As yet, its antigen is unknown. The source of the sample is a study of shared clonotypes between healthy human individuals. Study-level results: The authors expected sequencing depth to affect clonotype sharing among donors.

Naive CD8 cells were CD45RO-negative, positively selected for CCR7, excluding terminally differentiated effector memory CD45RA+ cells. In the authors' workflow: ImmunoSEQ output held junction-only sequences without quality scores, so filtering differed. Sequencing used immunoSEQ multiplex PCR; TCRdb keeps in-frame clones, though not all of them. V, J and clone size are taken as reported in that table, and D and trimming were inferred from the DNA itself. Here the sample spans roughly 650,000 clones, 95% to 97% being singletons. The length of the CDR3 is 13 residues. V shed 5 bases and J 15 bases; nucleotides not matched to a gene: 6. The germline V gene encodes CDR1 LNHDA and CDR2 SQIVND (reference sequence).

The chain is built from TRBV19 and TRBJ2-1, with 14 bases fitting TRBD2. The clonotype originates from a woman aged 30 to 39 in good health. Sequenced input: naive CD8+ T cells sorted from blood. The CDR3 coding sequence is TGTGCCAGTAGTCTTGGACTAGCGGGAGGTCTGTTCTTC. Translation gives CASSLGLAGGLFF.